These T cell receptor beta chains were read from a single sample in a study of blood T cell repertoires in COVID-19. Some clones are missing from TCRdb's copy, which holds only in-frame ones; the method was immunoSEQ multiplex PCR. The repertoire holds 30,000 or so clones, with roughly 82% as singletons. The sample taken for sequencing was peripheral blood. Every receptor here comes from an older man with active or convalescent COVID-19. Each CDR3 is given with its conserved first and last residue. D genes are given only for firm matches. The size entry is marked missing in some rows and otherwise reads once, few, many or a size class.

CDR3aa | CDR3nt | v_gene | d_gene | j_gene | abundance
CASSVRAASPAFF | TGTGCCAGCAGCGTCAGGGCCGCCAGCCCAGCGTTCTTC | TRBV9 | NA | TRBJ2-1 | NA
CASSTTTGGIVYGYTF | TGTGCCAGCAGTACGACGACAGGGGGCATCGTCTATGGCTACACCTTC | TRBV28 | TRBD1 | TRBJ1-2 | NA
CASSLSPGQLTEAFF | TGTGCCAGCAGCTTATCTCCGGGACAGCTTACTGAAGCTTTCTTT | TRBV11-3 | TRBD1 | TRBJ1-1 | once
CASSLQGYTEAFF | TGTGCCAGCAGCTTACAGGGATACACTGAAGCTTTCTTT | TRBV9 | NA | TRBJ1-1 | NA
CASSQDGLENVPGNTIYF | TGTGCCAGCAGCCAAGACGGTCTGGAGAATGTGCCTGGAAACACCATATATTTT | TRBV4-2 | NA | TRBJ1-3 | few
CASSAGGRGTDTQYF | TGTGCCAGCAGCGCAGGGGGCAGGGGCACAGATACGCAGTATTTT | TRBV2 | TRBD1 | TRBJ2-3 | NA
CASSSGLRNTEAFF | TGTGCCAGCAGCTCTGGACTGAGGAACACTGAAGCTTTCTTT | TRBV13 | NA | TRBJ1-1 | NA
CASSQETSGRISTDTQYF | TGCGCCAGCAGCCAAGAGACTAGCGGGAGAATTAGCACAGATACGCAGTATTTT | TRBV4-3 | TRBD2 | TRBJ2-3 | NA
CATGTSGLSYNEQFF | TGTGCCACAGGGACTAGCGGACTCTCCTACAATGAGCAGTTCTTC | TRBV24-1 | TRBD2 | TRBJ2-1 | NA
CASSSGLTNTGELFF | TGTGCCAGCAGCTCGGGACTAACGAACACCGGGGAGCTGTTTTTT | TRBV11-3 | TRBD2 | TRBJ2-2 | NA
CATSRDRSGGSKNSPLHF | TGTGCCACCAGCAGAGATCGGTCGGGGGGATCCAAAAATTCACCCCTCCACTTT | TRBV15 | NA | TRBJ1-6 | NA
CASSLWTGQGGELFF | TGTGCCAGCAGCTTATGGACGGGCCAGGGCGGGGAGCTGTTTTTT | TRBV7-6 | NA | TRBJ2-2 | NA
CASRRDGLAGDEQFF | TGTGCCAGTAGAAGAGACGGACTAGCGGGAGATGAGCAGTTCTTC | TRBV19 | TRBD2 | TRBJ2-1 | NA
CASSAIGQGSNQPQHF | TGTGCCAGCTCAGCCATAGGACAGGGGAGCAATCAGCCCCAGCATTTT | TRBV18 | TRBD1 | TRBJ1-5 | NA
CASSLLNEKLFF | TGTGCCAGCAGTTTACTAAATGAAAAACTGTTTTTT | TRBV28 | NA | TRBJ1-4 | NA
CASSSATSGRSYEQYF | TGTGCCAGCAGTTCAGCGACTAGCGGGAGATCATACGAGCAGTACTTC | TRBV6-5 | TRBD2 | TRBJ2-7 | NA
CASSPAYEQYF | TGTGCCAGCAGTCCAGCCTACGAGCAGTACTTC | TRBV28 | NA | TRBJ2-7 | NA
CASSRLNRETGSNEQFF | TGCGCCAGCAGCCGACTCAACAGGGAAACAGGCAGCAATGAGCAGTTCTTC | TRBV5-1 | NA | TRBJ2-1 | NA
CASSGSGGFREQYF | TGTGCCAGCAGCGGGAGCGGGGGGTTTCGAGAGCAGTACTTC | TRBV25-1 | TRBD2 | TRBJ2-7 | NA
CSVLTGGWTDTQYF | TGCAGCGTTCTGACAGGGGGTTGGACAGATACGCAGTATTTT | TRBV29-1 | TRBD1 | TRBJ2-3 | NA
CASSQDRNSYGYTF | TGTGCCAGCAGCCAAGATCGGAACAGCTATGGCTACACCTTC | TRBV14 | NA | TRBJ1-2 | NA
CASSTGQEQYF | TGCGCCAGCAGCACCGGACAGGAGCAGTACTTC | TRBV5-1 | NA | TRBJ2-7 | few
CASSRGLGGQETQYF | TGTGCCAGCAGTCGTGGACTAGGGGGCCAAGAGACCCAGTACTTC | TRBV2 | NA | TRBJ2-5 | NA
CASSQSNDNEQFF | TGTGCCAGCAGCCAAAGCAATGACAATGAGCAGTTCTTC | TRBV7-2 | NA | TRBJ2-1 | few
CASSHSGTETYEQYF | TGTGCCAGCAGCCACTCCGGGACTGAAACCTACGAGCAGTACTTC | TRBV7-2 | NA | TRBJ2-7 | NA
CASSQERQGEQYF | TGCGCCAGCAGCCAGGAGCGACAGGGCGAGCAGTACTTC | TRBV4-1 | TRBD1 | TRBJ2-7 | NA
CASTGQGLINYGYTF | TGTGCCAGCACAGGACAGGGCCTTATTAACTATGGCTACACCTTC | TRBV6-5 | TRBD1 | TRBJ1-2 | NA
CASSYSGGVQETQYF | TGTGCCAGCAGTTACTCGGGCGGGGTACAAGAGACCCAGTACTTC | TRBV6-2/TRBV6-3 | NA | TRBJ2-5 | NA
CASSTIPWPNSGNTIYF | TGTGCCAGCAGTACAATCCCCTGGCCGAACTCTGGAAACACCATATATTTT | TRBV27 | NA | TRBJ1-3 | NA
CASSESGGGYQPQHF | TGTGCCAGCAGCGAGAGCGGGGGAGGATATCAGCCCCAGCATTTT | TRBV9 | NA | TRBJ1-5 | few
CASSPTVGNEQFF | TGTGCCAGCAGCCCTACGGTCGGGAATGAGCAGTTCTTC | TRBV27 | NA | TRBJ2-1 | NA
CASGGTGLNTEAFF | TGCGCCAGCGGGGGGACAGGTTTGAACACTGAAGCTTTCTTT | TRBV5-1 | TRBD1 | TRBJ1-1 | NA
CASSLGGGSDEQYF | TGTGCCAGCAGCTTAGGAGGCGGGAGTGACGAGCAGTACTTC | TRBV7-6 | TRBD2 | TRBJ2-7 | NA
CASSPVGTGGGEKLFF | TGCGCCAGCAGCCCCGTTGGGACAGGGGGTGGTGAAAAACTGTTTTTT | TRBV5-1 | TRBD1 | TRBJ1-4 | NA
CASSSPGLAGGSGNEQFF | TGTGCCAGCAGTTCGCCGGGACTAGCGGGAGGTTCGGGCAATGAGCAGTTCTTC | TRBV28 | TRBD2 | TRBJ2-1 | NA
CATSDFPRGADTQYF | TGTGCCACCAGTGATTTCCCCAGGGGGGCGGATACGCAGTATTTT | TRBV24-1 | NA | TRBJ2-3 | NA
CATSDPSSTGELFF | TGTGCCACCAGTGATCCCTCTAGCACCGGGGAGCTGTTTTTT | TRBV24-1 | NA | TRBJ2-2 | NA
CASSQGLAGRSYNEQFF | TGTGCCAGCAGCCAAGGCCTAGCGGGGCGCTCCTACAATGAGCAGTTCTTC | TRBV3-1/TRBV3-2 | TRBD2 | TRBJ2-1 | NA
CATRGPNEKLFF | TGTGCTACGAGGGGGCCTAATGAAAAACTGTTTTTT | TRBV24-1 | TRBD1 | TRBJ1-4 | NA
CASSFRETQYF | TGTGCCAGCAGCTTCCGAGAGACCCAGTACTTC | TRBV7-8 | NA | TRBJ2-5 | NA
CATSDSPPDGNQPQHF | TGTGCCACCAGTGATTCACCGCCTGACGGGAATCAGCCCCAGCATTTT | TRBV24-1 | NA | TRBJ1-5 | NA
CASSTPHRGNDEQFF | TGTGCCAGCAGCACACCTCACAGGGGTAACGATGAGCAGTTCTTC | TRBV28 | TRBD1 | TRBJ2-1 | NA
CAGSFEVGGANTGELFF | TGTGCCGGTTCCTTTGAAGTGGGAGGTGCGAACACCGGGGAGCTGTTTTTT | TRBV7-9 | NA | TRBJ2-2 | few
CSVAGADLYEQYF | TGCAGCGTGGCGGGGGCGGATCTCTACGAGCAGTACTTC | TRBV29-1 | NA | TRBJ2-7 | NA
CASSLGGPYQPQHF | TGTGCCAGCAGCTTAGGGGGCCCATACCAGCCCCAGCATTTT | TRBV11-2 | NA | TRBJ1-5 | NA
CASRELATEAFF | TGTGCCAGCAGGGAGTTGGCCACTGAAGCTTTCTTT | TRBV12-3/TRBV12-4 | NA | TRBJ1-1 | NA
CASSPNSGNTIYF | TGTGCCAGCAGCCCTAACTCTGGAAACACCATATATTTT | TRBV27 | NA | TRBJ1-3 | NA
CASSRREGPNSPLHF | TGTGCCAGCAGCCGTCGGGAGGGCCCTAATTCACCCCTCCACTTT | TRBV7-2 | NA | TRBJ1-6 | few
CASSSTLTGVLTQYF | TGTGCCAGCAGTTCAACCCTTACAGGGGTGCTTACGCAGTATTTT | TRBV27 | TRBD1 | TRBJ2-3 | few
CAISGVTSGGYEQFF | TGTGCCATCAGTGGAGTGACTAGCGGTGGGTATGAGCAGTTCTTC | TRBV10-3 | TRBD2 | TRBJ2-1 | once
CASSLVAGWGSGANVLTF | TGCGCCAGCAGCTTGGTGGCAGGGTGGGGCTCTGGGGCCAACGTCCTGACTTTC | TRBV5-1 | NA | TRBJ2-6 | NA
CASSPPGLAGNNEQFF | TGTGCCAGCAGTCCCCCGGGACTAGCGGGAAACAATGAGCAGTTCTTC | TRBV25-1 | TRBD2 | TRBJ2-1 | once
CASSFAGAGGGYEQYF | TGTGCCAGCAGTTTCGCAGGCGCGGGAGGGGGATACGAGCAGTACTTC | TRBV6-5 | TRBD2 | TRBJ2-7 | NA
CASSGLADTQYF | TGTGCCAGCTCAGGACTAGCAGATACGCAGTATTTT | TRBV18 | TRBD2 | TRBJ2-3 | NA
CASSSLGLAGETQYF | TGTGCCAGCAGTTCCTTGGGACTAGCGGGAGAGACCCAGTACTTC | TRBV28 | TRBD2 | TRBJ2-5 | NA
CASSLAQGYTF | TGTGCCAGCAGCCTAGCCCAAGGCTACACCTTC | TRBV13 | NA | TRBJ1-2 | NA
CASSFYPGELFF | TGTGCCAGCAGTTTCTATCCCGGGGAGCTGTTTTTT | TRBV7-2 | NA | TRBJ2-2 | NA
CASSQTGVRGANVLTF | TGTGCCAGCAGTCAAACAGGGGTAAGAGGGGCCAACGTCCTGACTTTC | TRBV6-2/TRBV6-3 | TRBD1 | TRBJ2-6 | once
CASSLGWGGSGYTF | TGTGCCAGCAGTTTAGGCTGGGGCGGGAGCGGCTACACCTTC | TRBV27 | NA | TRBJ1-2 | NA
CASSFPPVLGSQETQYF | TGTGCCAGCAGCTTCCCCCCAGTACTAGGGAGCCAAGAGACCCAGTACTTC | TRBV5-6 | NA | TRBJ2-5 | NA